This TCR beta chain was recovered during a study of cytomegalovirus exposure and HLA in healthy donors. Findings and limits, study-wide: Data from an earlier analysis indicated that most TCR beta V segments were productive either about 87% or about 30% of the time. Further analysis, carried out later, found HLA-associated TCR beta chains more clonally expanded than equally common other chains.

13 Jbeta primers and 60 Vbeta primers were used for the PCR. Libraries were prepared by immunoSEQ multiplex PCR; TCRdb keeps only in-frame clonotypes and omits some of them. Of some 160,000 clones listed, roughly 72% were seen once; the top ten hold approximately 2.1%. V was clipped by 5 bases and J by 11 bases, with 19 bases between them. From germline, CDR1 is SGHAT and CDR2 FQNNGV. The CDR3 covers 14 residues. In regard to this clone: Its antigen is not known.

Sequencing input: PBMCs. The receptor comes from a man aged 40-55 years in good health and CMV-seronegative. The chain employs TRBV11-2 and TRBJ2-1, with a possible D match to TRBD2 (5 bases). For the CDR3, the DNA is TGTGCCAGCAGCCCTACGAGCGCGACTAACAAGCAGTTCTTC. It translates to CASSPTSATNKQFF.